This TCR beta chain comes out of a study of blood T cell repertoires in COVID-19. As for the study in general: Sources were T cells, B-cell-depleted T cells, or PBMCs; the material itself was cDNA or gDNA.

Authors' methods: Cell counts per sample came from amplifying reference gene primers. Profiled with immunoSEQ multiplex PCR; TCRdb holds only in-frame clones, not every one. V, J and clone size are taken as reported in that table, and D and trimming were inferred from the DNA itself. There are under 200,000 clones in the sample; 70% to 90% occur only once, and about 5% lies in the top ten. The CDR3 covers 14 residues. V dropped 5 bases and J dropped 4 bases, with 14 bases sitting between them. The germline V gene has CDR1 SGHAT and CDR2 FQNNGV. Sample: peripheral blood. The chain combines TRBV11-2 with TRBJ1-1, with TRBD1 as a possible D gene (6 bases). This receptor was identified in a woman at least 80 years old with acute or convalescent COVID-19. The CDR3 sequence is CASSPFTGFTEAFF. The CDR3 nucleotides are TGTGCCAGCAGCCCCTTCACAGGGTTCACTGAAGCTTTCTTT.